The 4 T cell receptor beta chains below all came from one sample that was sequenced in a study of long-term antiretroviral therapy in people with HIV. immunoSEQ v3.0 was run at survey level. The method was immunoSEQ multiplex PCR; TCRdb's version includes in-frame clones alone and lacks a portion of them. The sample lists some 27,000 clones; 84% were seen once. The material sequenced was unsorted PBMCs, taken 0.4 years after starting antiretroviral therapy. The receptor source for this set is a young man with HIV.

The CDR3 here is CASSQIRVGTEAFF. Here the CDR3 DNA reads TGTGCCAGCAGCCAAATCAGGGTGGGAACTGAAGCTTTCTTT. J is TRBJ1-1 and V is TRBV14; maybe TRBD1 (5 bases). Trimming took off 2 bases at V and 5 bases at J, with 12 bases between the two ends. Germline V gives CDR1 SGHDN, CDR2 FVKESK. The CDR3 consists of 14 residues.

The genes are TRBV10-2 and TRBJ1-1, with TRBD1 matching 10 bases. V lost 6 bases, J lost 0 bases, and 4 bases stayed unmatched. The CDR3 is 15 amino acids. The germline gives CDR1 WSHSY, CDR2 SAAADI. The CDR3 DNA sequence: TGCGCCAGCAGAAGGGACAGGGGTTTGAACACTGAAGCTTTCTTT. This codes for CASRRDRGLNTEAFF.

The CDR3 sequence is CASSLRSGNEKLFF. CDR3 sequence (DNA): TGCGCCAGCAGCTTGCGCAGCGGTAATGAAAAACTGTTTTTT. This chain joins TRBV5-1 and TRBJ1-4; D unresolved. The germline V gene encodes CDR1 SGHRS and CDR2 YFSETQ. There are 14 residues in the CDR3. Trimming removed 1 base from V and 4 bases from J, with 8 bases in between.

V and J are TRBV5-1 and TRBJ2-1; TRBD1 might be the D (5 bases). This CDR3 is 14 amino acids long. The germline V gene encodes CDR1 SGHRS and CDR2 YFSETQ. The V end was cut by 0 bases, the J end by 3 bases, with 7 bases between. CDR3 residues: CASSLAGNYNEQFF. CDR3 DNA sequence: TGCGCCAGCAGCTTGGCAGGGAACTACAATGAGCAGTTCTTC.